These T cell receptor beta chains were read from a single sample in a study of cytomegalovirus exposure and HLA in healthy donors. The assay was immunoSEQ multiplex PCR, and TCRdb's table has in-frame clones only and misses some. The table records 50,000 or so clones, more than 65% of them present only once. The sample consisted of PBMCs. The receptor source for this set is a woman aged 45-59 years in good health and CMV-seronegative. Both conserved end residues are part of each CDR3.

cdr3_length: 15; v_call: TRBV6-6; j_call: TRBJ2-7; cdr3_aa: CASSYSGTGTVEQYF
cdr3_length: 14; v_call: TRBV28; j_call: TRBJ1-4; cdr3_aa: CASSQQGLLEKLFF
cdr3_length: 14; v_call: TRBV6-5; j_call: TRBJ2-3; cdr3_aa: CASRTGLSTDTQYF
cdr3_length: 18; v_call: TRBV30; j_call: TRBJ2-7; cdr3_aa: CAWRVTGHPGLSSYEQYF
cdr3_length: 13; v_call: TRBV6-1; j_call: TRBJ1-5; cdr3_aa: CASRANPNQPQHF
cdr3_length: 14; v_call: TRBV2; j_call: TRBJ2-7; cdr3_aa: CASGSGQGVNEQYF
cdr3_length: 16; v_call: TRBV11-2; j_call: TRBJ2-7; cdr3_aa: CASSFQSSGIAYEQYF
cdr3_length: 14; v_call: TRBV28; j_call: TRBJ1-4; cdr3_aa: CASSVTGGFEKLFF
cdr3_length: 15; v_call: TRBV7-2; j_call: TRBJ2-3; cdr3_aa: CASSLQGQGADTQYF
cdr3_length: 13; v_call: TRBV6-5; j_call: TRBJ2-7; cdr3_aa: CASSTVSAPGQYF
cdr3_length: 15; v_call: TRBV4-1; j_call: TRBJ1-4; cdr3_aa: CASSQGMTAYEKLFF
cdr3_length: 14; v_call: TRBV28; j_call: TRBJ2-7; cdr3_aa: CASSSAGGGYEQYF
cdr3_length: 14; v_call: TRBV7-2; j_call: TRBJ2-5; cdr3_aa: CASSLMAVQETQYF
cdr3_length: 15; v_call: TRBV7-9; j_call: TRBJ1-4; cdr3_aa: CASSFSGTGDRKLFF
cdr3_length: 15; v_call: TRBV5-1; j_call: TRBJ1-1; cdr3_aa: CASSLGEGTYTEAFF
cdr3_length: 16; v_call: TRBV28; j_call: TRBJ1-2; cdr3_aa: CASSRPEGQGSYGYTF
cdr3_length: 13; v_call: TRBV6-1; j_call: TRBJ1-2; cdr3_aa: CASIETGINGYTF
cdr3_length: 17; v_call: TRBV28; j_call: TRBJ1-2; cdr3_aa: CASSLPLGDSQFYGYTF
cdr3_length: 13; v_call: TRBV14; j_call: TRBJ1-2; cdr3_aa: CASSQVQASGYTF
cdr3_length: 14; v_call: TRBV6-5; j_call: TRBJ1-1; cdr3_aa: CASSYLAGNTEAFF
cdr3_length: 15; v_call: TRBV9; j_call: TRBJ1-2; cdr3_aa: CASSEGDRVGYGYTF
cdr3_length: 15; v_call: TRBV5-1; j_call: TRBJ2-1; cdr3_aa: CASRAGTSTYNEQFF
cdr3_length: 15; v_call: TRBV5-1; j_call: TRBJ1-4; cdr3_aa: CASTLKGGESEKLFF
cdr3_length: 14; v_call: TRBV7-9; j_call: TRBJ2-3; cdr3_aa: CASSLELAGATQYF
cdr3_length: 14; v_call: TRBV7-2; j_call: TRBJ1-1; cdr3_aa: CASSSWGGGTEAFF
cdr3_length: 16; v_call: TRBV7-8; j_call: TRBJ1-3; cdr3_aa: CASSSPFGTVGNTIYF
cdr3_length: 15; v_call: TRBV9; j_call: TRBJ2-1; cdr3_aa: CASSARDRSYNEQFF